This T cell receptor (beta chain) was retrieved from a study of beta chain features in type 1 diabetes. Study as a whole: Examination spanned about 110 million sorted cells from all samples. Study-level points and caveats: The naive, central memory and Treg TCRB repertoires showed an apparent similarity that was greater among patients than among healthy donors.

As every portion of the isolated RNA was reverse transcribed, the sequencing read expressed TCRB transcripts. Here immunoSEQ multiplex PCR was the method, and the copy in TCRdb shows in-frame clones only, minus some. The sample contains about 900,000 clones, roughly 15% of which appear only once. As regards this clone: Its target is unknown.

CD45RO/CCR7/CD25/CD127/CD95/CD27 separated CD4+ naive, central memory, regulatory and stem cell-like memory cells by sorting. CDR3 length equals 12 residues. V gave up 2 bases and J gave up 9 bases, with 8 bases separating them. Germline V lookup: CDR1 SGHTA, CDR2 FQGNSA. The source material was naive CD4+ T cells from blood. The chain links TRBV7-2 to TRBJ2-1; a possible D gene is TRBD2 (5 bases). The TCR comes from a woman aged 18 to 35 in good health. Here the CDR3 reads CASSLYEGEQFF. The CDR3 DNA reads as TGTGCCAGCAGCTTATACGAGGGTGAGCAGTTCTTC.